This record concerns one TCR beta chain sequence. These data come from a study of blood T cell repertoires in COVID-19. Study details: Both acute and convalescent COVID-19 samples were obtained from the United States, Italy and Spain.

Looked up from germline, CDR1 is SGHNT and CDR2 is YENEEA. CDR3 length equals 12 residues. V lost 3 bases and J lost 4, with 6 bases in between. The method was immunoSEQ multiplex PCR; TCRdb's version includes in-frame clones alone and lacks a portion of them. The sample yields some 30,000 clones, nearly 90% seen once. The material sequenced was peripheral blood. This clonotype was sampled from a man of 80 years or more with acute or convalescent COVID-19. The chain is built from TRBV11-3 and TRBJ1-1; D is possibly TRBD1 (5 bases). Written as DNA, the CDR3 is TGTGCCAGCAGCTTTCAGGGCACTGAAGCTTTCTTT. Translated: CASSFQGTEAFF.